Shown below are 26 T cell receptor beta chains from a single sample sequenced in a study of blood T cell repertoires in COVID-19. Some clones are missing from TCRdb's copy, which holds only in-frame ones; the method was immunoSEQ multiplex PCR. The sample includes hundreds of thousands of clones, around 89% of them seen just once. The sample consisted of PBMCs or T cells enriched from blood (not recorded which). Source of these receptors: a woman aged 25 to 39 who had recovered from COVID-19.

This clone was recorded only once. The sample contains more than one DNA sequence encoding this CDR3. This chain connects TRBV28 to TRBJ1-1; D uncertain. This CDR3 is 13 amino acids long. V gave up 2 bases and J gave up 2 bases, with 6 bases separating them. CDR1 is MDHEN, CDR2 SYDVKM, per germline. The CDR3 is CASSLGVNTEAFF. The CDR3 nucleotides read TGTGCCAGCAGTTTAGGAGTCAACACTGAAGCTTTCTTT. The full variable domain, with the rest looked up from reference TRBV28 and TRBJ1-1, is DVKVTQSSRYLVKRTGEKVFLECVQDMDHENMFWYRQDPGLGLRLIYFSYDVKMKEKGDIPEGYSVSREKKERFSLILESASTNQTSMYLCASSLGVNTEAFFGQGTRLTVV.

The V and J genes are TRBV9 and TRBJ2-5; 7 nucleotides agree with TRBD2. The germline gives CDR1 SGDLS, CDR2 YYNGEE. This CDR3 spans 15 amino acids. V lost 4 bases, J lost 1 base, and 7 bases stayed unmatched. The CDR3 spells CASSPSGRTQETQYF. The CDR3 DNA reads TGTGCCAGCAGCCCTAGCGGAAGGACCCAAGAGACCCAGTACTTC. Drawing the rest from reference TRBV9 and TRBJ2-5, the complete variable domain is DSGVTQTPKHLITATGQRVTLRCSPRSGDLSVYWYQQSLDQGLQFLIQYYNGEERAKGNILERFSAQQFPDLHSELNLSSLELGDSALYFCASSPSGRTQETQYFGPGTRLLVL.

The chain links TRBV19 to TRBJ1-3; D is possibly TRBD1 (5 bases). Germline loops: CDR1 LNHDA, CDR2 SQIVND (reference sequence). This CDR3 contains 15 residues. V was trimmed by 1 base and J by 0 bases, leaving 7 bases between them. DNA for the CDR3: TGTGCCAGTAGTATAGGACAGCACTCTGGAAACACCATATATTTT. Protein sequence: CASSIGQHSGNTIYF.

This clone was seen only once. The chain links TRBV24-1 to TRBJ1-2; possible D gene TRBD1, 6 bases. Trimming removed 4 bases from V and 4 bases from J, with 12 bases in between. The CDR3 runs 14 residues. Germline CDR1 is KGHDR and CDR2 is SFDVKD. The CDR3 sequence is CATSDNRVLYGYTF. In DNA form, the CDR3 reads TGTGCCACCAGTGACAACAGGGTTCTCTATGGCTACACCTTC.

This chain uses TRBV2 with TRBJ1-1; D not certain. Trimming left V 8 bases short and J 4 bases short, with 14 bases between. The CDR3 is 13 residues long. Germline V gene data show CDR1 as SNHLY and CDR2 as FYNNEI. In DNA form, the CDR3 reads TGTGCCAGCTCCCGGCAGGAGGGCACTGAAGCTTTCTTT. Residues: CASSRQEGTEAFF.

The J gene is TRBJ2-5, the V gene TRBV7-9; D is perhaps TRBD2 (5 bases). CDR1 and CDR2 from the germline V gene are SEHNR and FQNEAQ (reference sequence). The CDR3 loop spans 14 amino acids. The V gene lost 5 bases and the J gene lost 5 bases, with 15 bases spanning the gap. CDR3 in amino acids: CASSPSGLAETQYF. The DNA of the CDR3 is TGTGCCAGCAGCCCTTCTGGCCTAGCCGAGACCCAGTACTTC.

This sequence joins TRBV28 and TRBJ2-7; 12 bases are shared with TRBD1. The CDR3 runs 16 residues. Germline trimming cut 4 bases from V and 5 bases from J; bases unmatched to any gene: 9. Per the germline V gene, CDR1 is MDHEN and CDR2 is SYDVKM. The CDR3 here is CASSSQGQGAFNEQYF. Here the CDR3 DNA reads TGTGCCAGCAGTTCCCAGGGACAGGGGGCCTTTAACGAGCAGTACTTC.

The chain joins TRBV28 to TRBJ1-3; no firm D call. The CDR3 is 17 amino acids. From germline, CDR1 is MDHEN and CDR2 SYDVKM. V lost 5 bases, J lost 3 bases, and 20 bases lay in between. In DNA, the CDR3 is TGTGCCAGCAGTCCTAGCCCCCCGGGGTTGAGTGGAAACACCATATATTTT. It specifies CASSPSPPGLSGNTIYF.

This chain uses TRBV11-2 with TRBJ1-2; TRBD1 might be the D (6 bases). Germline V lookup: CDR1 SGHAT, CDR2 FQNNGV. Trimming took off 4 bases at V and 8 bases at J, with 11 bases between the two ends. The CDR3 is 12 residues long. Here the CDR3 reads CASSSTGTGYTF. CDR3 DNA sequence: TGTGCCAGCAGCTCCACAGGGACCGGCTACACCTTC.

This clone was observed a few times. Germline is not matched at one junction end, which may reflect a read error. The rearrangement uses TRBV24-1 and TRBJ1-2; TRBD1 matches 10 bases. In germline, CDR1 is KGHDR, CDR2 SFDVKD. This CDR3 has 15 amino acids. The DNA for the CDR3 is TGTGCCACCAGTGGTTTGACAGGGGGCGAAGGAGGCTACACCTTC. This codes for CATSGLTGGEGGYTF.

The genes are TRBV9 and TRBJ2-3, with 7 bases lining up with TRBD2. With V trimmed by 2 bases and J by 3 bases, 12 bases remained unmatched. Germline-derived CDR1 and CDR2 are SGDLS and YYNGEE. There are 17 residues in the CDR3. This CDR3 reads CASSVGAAGDGTDTQYF. The CDR3 DNA reads TGTGCCAGCAGCGTCGGAGCGGCGGGAGATGGAACAGATACGCAGTATTTT.

This clone has more than one count but fewer than ten. V gene TRBV5-5 combines with J gene TRBJ1-6, with 7 positions matching TRBD1. Germline V CDR1 and CDR2: SGHKS, YYEKEE (reference sequence). The CDR3 is 18 residues long. With V trimmed by 4 bases and J by 5 bases, 15 bases remained unmatched. The chain's CDR3 is CASSARRQGGRDNSPLHF. The DNA of the CDR3 is TGTGCCAGCAGCGCCCGTCGACAGGGTGGAAGGGATAATTCACCCCTCCACTTT.

This clone turned up a few times. The chain joins TRBV7-3 to TRBJ2-1, with TRBD2 matching 9 bases. The CDR3 totals 17 residues. V trimming: 0 bases; J trimming: 0 bases; junction bases outside the gene matches: 3. Germline V gene lookup returns CDR1 SGHTA and CDR2 FQGTGA. This chain's CDR3 is CASSLTTTSGSYNEQFF. CDR3 in DNA: TGTGCCAGCAGCTTAACAACGACTAGCGGCTCCTACAATGAGCAGTTCTTC.

The chain is built from TRBV4-2 and TRBJ2-1, with TRBD2 matching over 8 bases. Germline CDR1 and CDR2: LGHNA and YNFKEQ. This CDR3 spans 17 amino acids. Germline trimming cut 3 bases from V and 7 bases from J; bases unmatched to any gene: 14. The CDR3 region is CASSQAYGGGRPNEQFF. The CDR3 nucleotides read TGTGCCAGCAGCCAGGCCTATGGGGGCGGGAGGCCTAATGAGCAGTTCTTC.

The chain is built from TRBV5-1 and TRBJ2-1; 12 bases map to TRBD2. The trim removed 0 bases at V and 1 base at J, leaving 8 bases unmatched. The CDR3 has 19 amino acids. In germline, CDR1 is SGHRS, CDR2 YFSETQ. The CDR3 is CASSLALAGGPGSYNEQFF. In DNA, the CDR3 is TGCGCCAGCAGCTTGGCCCTAGCGGGAGGGCCGGGGTCCTACAATGAGCAGTTCTTC.

This clone occurred once. The chain recombines TRBV5-1 with TRBJ1-3; D uncertain. The CDR3 totals 15 residues. Germline CDR1 reads SGHRS; CDR2 reads YFSETQ. V was cut by 0 bases and J by 4 bases, with 11 bases left in between. The CDR3 loop is CASSLESATGNTIYF. In nucleotides, the CDR3 is TGCGCCAGCAGCTTGGAGAGCGCGACCGGAAACACCATATATTTT.

The sample holds one count of this clone. This rearrangement joins TRBV14 to TRBJ1-2; D uncertain. V lost 3 bases to trimming and J lost 6 bases, with 14 bases between them. The CDR3 runs 14 residues. In germline, CDR1 is SGHDN, CDR2 FVKESK. The CDR3 sequence: CASSQGGESHGYTF. Here the CDR3 DNA reads TGTGCCAGCAGCCAGGGCGGGGAGAGTCATGGCTACACCTTC.

CDR3 loop: CASRTRTNTGELFF. CDR3 DNA sequence: TGTGCCAGTAGGACTAGAACGAACACCGGGGAGCTGTTTTTT. This chain joins TRBV19 and TRBJ2-2; possible D gene TRBD2, 6 bases. The germline gives CDR1 LNHDA, CDR2 SQIVND (reference sequence). This CDR3 is built from 14 residues. V was shortened by 6 bases and J by 0 bases, with 8 bases between the two germline ends.

This chain uses TRBV13 with TRBJ1-3; 9 positions match TRBD1. Trimming took 5 bases from V and 4 from J; bases not matched to a gene: 3. This CDR3 contains 14 residues. Per germline, CDR1 PRHDT and CDR2 FYEKMQ (reference sequence). This CDR3 reads CASSLGTGGNTIYF. Written as DNA, the CDR3 is TGTGCCAGCAGCCTTGGGACAGGGGGAAACACCATATATTTT.

This clone was counted once. The chain links TRBV9 to TRBJ1-1, with D unresolved. Trimming took 4 bases from V and 4 from J, leaving 17 bases between them. The CDR3 consists of 15 residues. Germline CDR1 reads SGDLS; CDR2 reads YYNGEE. CDR3 in amino acids: CASSPGLLGFTEAFF. In DNA, the CDR3 is TGTGCCAGCAGCCCTGGACTGCTAGGGTTCACTGAAGCTTTCTTT. The variable domain in full, with the rest retrieved from reference TRBV9 and TRBJ1-1, is DSGVTQTPKHLITATGQRVTLRCSPRSGDLSVYWYQQSLDQGLQFLIQYYNGEERAKGNILERFSAQQFPDLHSELNLSSLELGDSALYFCASSPGLLGFTEAFFGQGTRLTVV.

The rearrangement uses TRBV24-1 and TRBJ1-2, with a possible D match to TRBD1 (5 bases). From germline, CDR1 is KGHDR and CDR2 SFDVKD. The CDR3 runs to 13 residues. The V and J ends lost 1 base and 7 bases respectively, with 9 bases between them. The DNA for the CDR3 is TGTGCCACCAGTGATTTCGGGGGTTTTGGCTACACCTTC. This gives the protein CATSDFGGFGYTF.

The rearrangement joins TRBV9 to TRBJ1-2; TRBD1 is a possible D gene (5 bases). V dropped 0 bases and J dropped 0 bases, with 12 bases sitting between them. Germline lookup yields CDR1 SGDLS and CDR2 YYNGEE. The CDR3 is 16 amino acids. The DNA for the CDR3 is TGTGCCAGCAGCGTAGATGGGGGGAGTTCTAACTATGGCTACACCTTC. It yields the protein CASSVDGGSSNYGYTF.

This sequence joins TRBV30 and TRBJ2-3, with TRBD2 matching over 7 bases. J lost 2 bases, V lost 5 bases, and 7 bases had no gene match. Germline V CDR1 and CDR2: GTSNPN, SVGIG (reference sequence). CDR3 length equals 14 residues. CDR3: CAWGVGGTTDTQYF. For the CDR3, the DNA is TGTGCCTGGGGGGTGGGGGGGACCACAGATACGCAGTATTTT.

This chain uses TRBV28 with TRBJ1-4; D is unresolved. The CDR3 runs to 13 residues. The ends were cut back, 2 bases at V and 7 bases at J, with 8 bases in the middle. The germline V gene has CDR1 MDHEN and CDR2 SYDVKM. CDR3 protein: CASSLRGIEKLFF. The DNA for the CDR3 is TGTGCCAGCAGTTTACGAGGGATTGAAAAACTGTTTTTT.

For the CDR3, the DNA is TGTGCCAGCAGTGGGGCTTTAGGAAACGACGGAATCATTTTCTATGGCTACACCTTC. Amino acids: CASSGALGNDGIIFYGYTF. This chain connects TRBV2 to TRBJ1-2; D is undetermined. This CDR3 contains 19 residues. Germline CDR1 reads SNHLY; CDR2 reads FYNNEI. Between the trimmed V and J ends, which lost 4 bases and 4 bases, there was a span of 28 bases.

The gene calls are TRBV30 and TRBJ2-3, with 11 nucleotides matching TRBD2. V lost 1 base to trimming and J lost 5 bases; unmatched junction nucleotides: 5. CDR1 and CDR2 from the germline V gene are GTSNPN and SVGIG (reference sequence). The CDR3 sequence is 15 residues long. CDR3 in amino acids: CAWSGLAGRGDTQYF. DNA of the CDR3: TGTGCCTGGAGTGGACTAGCGGGACGTGGAGATACGCAGTATTTT.